Detailed here is one T cell receptor beta chain. Per the original methods: Estimation of nucleated cell counts was performed using reference gene primer amplification. Data came from immunoSEQ multiplex PCR; TCRdb stores just in-frame clones and leaves some out. V and J calls and clone size are as listed in that table; D and trimming were resolved from the DNA. The sample has some 45,000 clones; around 82% are singletons. This sample was taken from a study of blood T cell repertoires in COVID-19. The overall study: PBMCs, B-cell-depleted T cells, or T cells were the source of the cDNA or gDNA that made up the material.

The length of the CDR3 is 16 residues. Germline values: CDR1 SGHAT, CDR2 FQNNGV. V lost 5 bases and J lost 6, with 17 bases in between. This TCR was recovered from a woman older than 75 with acute or convalescent COVID-19. The chain couples TRBV11-2 to TRBJ1-6; D not resolved. Input material: peripheral blood. Written as DNA, the CDR3 is TGTGCCAGCAGCGAACATTTGGGAGCTACTAATTCACCCCTCCACTTT. Translating it yields CASSEHLGATNSPLHF.